These 27 T cell receptor beta chains were sequenced from one sample in a study of blood T cell repertoires in COVID-19. TCRdb keeps only in-frame clones here, not all; method: immunoSEQ multiplex PCR. Of about 170,000 clones listed, roughly 91% are singletons. The source material was peripheral blood. The origin of the receptors is a man between 18 and 35 years old with COVID-19, enrolled during active disease.

J is TRBJ2-7 and V is TRBV3-1 (or the pseudogene TRBV3-2), with TRBD2 matching 7 bases. The CDR3 is made up of 14 amino acids. Germline CDR1 LGHDT, CDR2 YNNKEL (reference sequence). With 8 bases clipped from V and 7 bases from J, the junction kept 14 bases outside the gene matches. The CDR3 sequence is CASGRATFRSEQYF. The CDR3 DNA reads TGTGCCAGCGGGAGGGCCACCTTTCGGTCAGAGCAGTACTTC.

This clone was seen once. CDR3 sequence reads: CASSSWTSGSGKFF. For the CDR3, the DNA is TGTGCCAGCAGTTCGTGGACTAGCGGGAGTGGGAAGTTCTTC. This chain uses TRBV6-5 with TRBJ2-1, with 13 bases matching TRBD2. Unmatched junction bases numbered 8, after V lost 4 bases and J lost 14 bases. Germline CDR1 and CDR2: MNHEY and SVGAGI. CDR3 length: 14 residues.

The sample holds a few counts of this clone. The CDR3 coding sequence is TGTGCCAGCAGGCACAAGACAGGCACCGGCTATGGCTACACCTTC. It translates to CASRHKTGTGYGYTF. This chain joins TRBV28 and TRBJ1-2, with D perhaps matching TRBD1 (6 bases). The CDR3 length is 15 residues. Germline CDR1 is MDHEN and CDR2 is SYDVKM. Trimming took 6 bases from V and 4 from J, leaving 18 bases between them.

This sequence joins TRBV6-6 and TRBJ1-2; 10 bases map to TRBD1. Germline loops: CDR1 MNHNY, CDR2 SVGAGI (reference sequence). V gave up 10 bases and J gave up 2 bases; unmatched junction bases: 10. The CDR3 totals 15 residues. The CDR3 spells CATHGTGEANYGYTF. CDR3 nucleotide sequence: TGTGCCACCCATGGGACAGGGGAGGCGAACTATGGCTACACCTTC.

V gene TRBV27 combines with J gene TRBJ2-1; 15 bases are shared with TRBD2. Trimming took 3 bases from V and 8 from J; bases not matched to a gene: 5. Germline loops: CDR1 MNHEY, CDR2 SMNVEV (reference sequence). This CDR3 is built from 16 residues. CDR3: CASSFLGLAGGYEQFF. The CDR3 DNA follows: TGTGCCAGCAGTTTCCTGGGACTAGCGGGAGGCTATGAGCAGTTCTTC.

This chain links TRBV13 with TRBJ2-7; tentatively, D is TRBD2 (6 bases). The germline V gene has CDR1 PRHDT and CDR2 FYEKMQ (reference sequence). Deletions cut 5 bases from V and 2 bases from J, with 19 bases between. The CDR3 runs 16 residues. The CDR3, as DNA: TGTGCCAGCAGCCCCCCGGGCAGCGGGCCCACCTACGAGCAGTACTTC. Translation: CASSPPGSGPTYEQYF.

This clone showed up just once. The chain carries TRBV10-3 and TRBJ2-3; 10 positions match TRBD2. V gave up 4 bases and J gave up 4 bases; unmatched junction bases: 5. Germline lookup yields CDR1 ENHRY and CDR2 SYGVKD. The CDR3 has 15 amino acids. CDR3 residues: CAISVSSGSPDTQYF. As DNA, the CDR3 is TGTGCCATCAGTGTGTCTAGCGGGAGCCCAGATACGCAGTATTTT.

This chain uses TRBV6-5 with TRBJ2-7; 7 bases line up with TRBD2. V was pared by 0 bases and J by 3 bases, with 8 bases of the junction left unmatched. Germline values: CDR1 MNHEY, CDR2 SVGAGI. The CDR3 is 16 residues long. The CDR3 region is CASSYSPAGVGYEQYF. CDR3 bases: TGTGCCAGCAGTTACTCGCCTGCGGGAGTAGGCTACGAGCAGTACTTC.

The rearrangement uses TRBV7-2 and TRBJ1-5; D call uncertain. The germline V gene has CDR1 SGHTA and CDR2 FQGNSA. The V and J ends lost 4 bases and 6 bases respectively, with 13 bases between them. The CDR3 consists of 14 residues. The CDR3 region is CASSWSPTGQPQHF. The CDR3 DNA is TGTGCCAGCAGCTGGTCCCCCACTGGTCAGCCCCAGCATTTT.

The sample holds one count of this clone. The chain recombines TRBV28 with TRBJ1-6; 7 nucleotides match TRBD1. The CDR3 is 15 amino acids. After removal of 3 bases from V and 4 bases from J, the junction contained 3 bases not matched to a gene. Germline values: CDR1 MDHEN, CDR2 SYDVKM. The CDR3 region is CASSLDRSYNSPLHF. The CDR3 DNA sequence: TGTGCCAGCAGTTTGGACAGGTCGTATAATTCACCCCTCCACTTT.

The V gene is TRBV15, the J gene TRBJ1-5; 9 nucleotides line up with TRBD1. The length of the CDR3 is 16 residues. Germline CDR1 and CDR2: LNHNV and YYDKDF (reference sequence). The V segment lost 1 base and the J segment 9 bases; nucleotides outside the gene matches: 10. The CDR3 sequence: CATSRGGQGTVGPQHF. DNA for the CDR3: TGTGCCACCAGCAGAGGGGGACAGGGTACCGTTGGGCCCCAGCATTTT.

V is TRBV19 and J is TRBJ1-1; 9 nucleotides match TRBD1. This CDR3 comprises 16 residues. Germline lookup yields CDR1 LNHDA and CDR2 SQIVND (reference sequence). The ends lost 6 bases at V and 2 bases at J; junction bases unmatched: 10. CDR3 sequence reads: CASRGSTGQGNTEAFF. CDR3 sequence (DNA): TGTGCCAGTAGGGGATCTACGGGACAGGGAAACACTGAAGCTTTCTTT.

The table lists this clone with a count of one. This chain joins TRBV28 and TRBJ2-3, with 14 nucleotides matching TRBD2. Germline loops: CDR1 MDHEN, CDR2 SYDVKM. This CDR3 contains 17 residues. V lost 4 bases and J lost 6; bases outside the gene matches: 9. CDR3 sequence reads: CASSSAGLAGVSDTQYF. CDR3 bases: TGTGCCAGCAGTTCGGCGGGACTAGCGGGAGTTTCGGATACGCAGTATTTT.

The chain employs TRBV20-1 and TRBJ1-6; D not resolved. V was pared by 6 bases and J by 13 bases, with 7 bases between. This CDR3 region has 9 residues. The germline V gene encodes CDR1 DFQATT and CDR2 SNEGSKA (reference sequence). The CDR3 bases are TGCAGTGCCGCGCCGCCCCTCCACTTT. It codes for CSAAPPLHF.

The chain uses TRBV20-1 and TRBJ1-1, with D uncertain. The CDR3 has 11 residues. The germline CDR1 and CDR2 sequences are DFQATT and SNEGSKA (reference sequence). CDR3 protein: CSPRQNTEAFF. CDR3 bases: TGCAGCCCCCGACAGAACACTGAAGCTTTCTTT.

The chain is built from TRBV28 and TRBJ2-7; 12 bases fit TRBD1. Germline CDR1 is MDHEN and CDR2 is SYDVKM. After removal of 7 bases from V and 5 bases from J, the junction contained 6 bases not matched to a gene. The CDR3 sequence is 14 residues long. CDR3 region: CASTSGTGGNEQYF. The CDR3 coding sequence is TGTGCCAGCACTTCCGGGACAGGGGGCAACGAGCAGTACTTC. Complete variable domain (other parts from reference TRBV28 and TRBJ2-7): DVKVTQSSRYLVKRTGEKVFLECVQDMDHENMFWYRQDPGLGLRLIYFSYDVKMKEKGDIPEGYSVSREKKERFSLILESASTNQTSMYLCASTSGTGGNEQYFGPGTRLTVT.

The chain is built from TRBV19 and TRBJ2-7, with 8 positions matching TRBD1. The junction had 7 bases not matched to a gene; V was cut back by 0 bases and J by 3 bases. Germline V gives CDR1 LNHDA, CDR2 SQIVND (reference sequence). The CDR3 length is 16 residues. The CDR3: CASSIDLGRGHYEQYF. DNA for the CDR3: TGTGCCAGTAGTATAGATTTGGGCAGGGGGCACTACGAGCAGTACTTC.

The CDR3 DNA sequence: TGTGCCAGCAGCGTAGAGGGGACAGCGAACACCGGGGAGCTGTTTTTT. Translation: CASSVEGTANTGELFF. The chain employs TRBV9 and TRBJ2-2, with 7 bases fitting TRBD1. This CDR3 is 16 amino acids long. After removal of 0 bases from V and 0 bases from J, the junction contained 2 bases not matched to a gene. CDR1 is SGDLS and CDR2 is YYNGEE in the germline V gene.

The chain is built from TRBV10-2 and TRBJ1-2; TRBD1 agrees at 7 bases. The CDR3 loop spans 14 amino acids. V trimming: 4 bases; J trimming: 7 bases; junction bases outside the gene matches: 9. The germline V gene has CDR1 WSHSY and CDR2 SAAADI. The CDR3 DNA reads TGCGCCAGCAGTGCCTCAGACAGGGATGGTGGCTACACCTTC. Encoded protein: CASSASDRDGGYTF.

V usage is TRBV19 and J usage is TRBJ1-5; no firm D call. Trimming pared 6 bases from V and 4 bases from J, leaving 13 bases between. Germline V lookup: CDR1 LNHDA, CDR2 SQIVND (reference sequence). There are 14 residues in the CDR3. CDR3 region: CASSLTGRNQPQHF. The CDR3 bases are TGTGCCAGTAGCCTAACGGGAAGAAATCAGCCCCAGCATTTT.

The chain employs TRBV24-1 and TRBJ2-1; TRBD2 matches at 14 bases. V lost 5 bases, J lost 0 bases, and 11 bases stayed unmatched. Germline V lookup: CDR1 KGHDR, CDR2 SFDVKD. The CDR3 is 20 amino acids. The CDR3 here is CATSAGTSGRGFGSYNEQFF. As DNA, the CDR3 is TGTGCCACCAGTGCCGGGACTAGCGGGAGAGGTTTTGGCTCCTACAATGAGCAGTTCTTC.

The rearrangement joins TRBV6-6 to TRBJ1-1; D remains unclear. This CDR3 has 15 amino acids. Germline values: CDR1 MNHNY, CDR2 SVGAGI (reference sequence). Trimming left V 6 bases short and J 0 bases short, with 14 bases between. The CDR3 protein is CASSPEEVMNTEAFF. The CDR3 nucleotides are TGTGCCAGCAGCCCAGAGGAAGTCATGAACACTGAAGCTTTCTTT.

This chain uses TRBV3-1 (or the pseudogene TRBV3-2) with TRBJ1-6; D call uncertain. This CDR3 has 14 amino acids. Germline V gene sequence: CDR1 LGHDT, CDR2 YNNKEL (reference sequence). The germline V and J ends were trimmed by 0 bases and 10 bases, with 10 bases remaining between them. CDR3 protein: CASSQDFPFSPLHF. CDR3 DNA sequence: TGTGCCAGCAGCCAAGACTTCCCCTTCTCACCCCTCCACTTT.

This clone has only one observation. The chain combines TRBV9 with TRBJ2-1; D possibly corresponds to TRBD1 (5 bases). The CDR3 has 16 residues. Germline V gene sequence: CDR1 SGDLS, CDR2 YYNGEE. Between the trimmed V and J ends, which lost 0 bases and 8 bases, there was a span of 18 bases. The CDR3 DNA is TGTGCCAGCAGCGTAGAGGGGATAGGTGCCATCCATGAGCAGTTCTTC. Translation gives CASSVEGIGAIHEQFF.

As to this clone: Its ends do not fully match the called genes, so a read error is possible. The J gene is TRBJ2-1, the V gene TRBV29-1, with D unclear. This CDR3 region has 15 residues. In germline, CDR1 is SQVTM, CDR2 ANQGSEA. DNA of the CDR3: TGCAGCGTAGAAGGGCCGATTGTCTCCTACAATGAGCAGTTCTTC. This codes for CSVEGPIVSYNEQFF.

J is TRBJ2-7 and V is TRBV4-1; TRBD2 matches 8 bases. The CDR3 runs to 16 residues. Germline V lookup: CDR1 MGHRA, CDR2 YSYEKL. V shed 4 bases and J 2 bases; nucleotides not matched to a gene: 10. Here the CDR3 reads CASSLLGGGRPYEQYF. The CDR3 DNA reads as TGCGCCAGCAGCCTCCTTGGGGGCGGGAGGCCCTACGAGCAGTACTTC.

The chain links TRBV30 to TRBJ2-1; D is perhaps TRBD2 (5 bases). The germline gives CDR1 GTSNPN, CDR2 SVGIG (reference sequence). V was cut by 1 base and J by 8 bases, with 9 bases left in between. CDR3 length: 12 amino acids. CDR3 DNA sequence: TGTGCCTGGAGTGGACTCGGGGATGAGCAGTTCTTC. Its translation is CAWSGLGDEQFF.